This entry lists 19 T cell receptor beta chains sequenced from one sample in a study of regulatory T cells in long-lasting Graves disease. Time point meaning: newly diagnosed GD, antithyroid drugs for less than 3 months. PBMC-derived RNA was used for the TCR library. The authors built TCR beta libraries using iRepertoire HTBI primers and Arm-PCR of CDR3 regions. TCRdb recomputed calls from the multiplex PCR reads with MiXCR, one row per CDR3 protein. The sample holds under 300,000 distinct CDR3 sequences; 15% to 20% are singletons and the top ten take approximately 14%. These data were also filed under a second study, of T cells in Graves' hyperthyroidism and ophthalmopathy.

The specimen was peripheral blood mononuclear cells (PBMCs), collected at new diagnosis, from a patient treated with antithyroid drugs. The receptors originated from a woman aged 25 to 39 with Graves disease.

This clonotype was seen repeatedly, ten times or more. This CDR3 reads CASRGYGDTEAFF. CDR3 DNA sequence: TGTGCCAGCAGGGGATATGGGGACACTGAAGCTTTCTTT. The J gene is TRBJ1-1, the V gene TRBV3-1; D ambiguous. Trimming pared 6 bases from V and 3 bases from J, leaving 11 bases between. The CDR3 loop spans 13 amino acids. Germline lookup yields CDR1 LGHDT and CDR2 YNNKEL (reference sequence). Supplemented by reference TRBV3-1 and TRBJ1-1, the full variable domain reads DTAVSQTPKYLVTQMGNDKSIKCEQNLGHDTMYWYKQDSKKFLKIMFSYNNKELIINETVPNRFSPKSPDKAHLNLHINSLELGDSAVYFCASRGYGDTEAFFGQGTRLTVV.

This clonotype was counted many times. The chain recombines TRBV6-1 with TRBJ1-5; TRBD1 might be the D (6 bases). Germline V gene sequence: CDR1 MNHNS, CDR2 SASEGT. CDR3 length: 15 amino acids. The V gene lost 6 bases and the J gene lost 5 bases, with 17 bases spanning the gap. DNA of the CDR3: TGTGCCAGCAGGGGGGCTTGGGGCCGGGATCAGCCCCAGCATTTT. It translates to CASRGAWGRDQPQHF.

This chain joins TRBV6-2 or TRBV6-3 and TRBJ1-5; D gene uncertain. The V end was cut by 2 bases, the J end by 3 bases, with 17 bases between. The V gene's germline CDR1 is MNHEY and CDR2 SVGEGT. The CDR3 contains 17 residues. The CDR3: CASSYPGFLDNNQPQHF. The CDR3 DNA reads as TGTGCCAGCAGTTACCCGGGCTTTTTGGATAACAATCAGCCCCAGCATTTT.

This clonotype has ten or more counts. The rearrangement links TRBV2 to TRBJ2-2; tentative D call: TRBD1 (5 bases). The CDR3 is 13 residues long. Trimming left V 8 bases short and J 6 bases short, with 13 bases between. The germline V gene encodes CDR1 SNHLY and CDR2 FYNNEI. CDR3 coding DNA: TGTGCCAGCGATTTAGGGGTTCCCGGGGAGCTGTTTTTT. Its translation: CASDLGVPGELFF.

The chain combines TRBV19 with TRBJ1-5; tentatively, D is TRBD1 (5 bases). V was pared by 7 bases and J by 4 bases, with 14 bases between. Germline V lookup: CDR1 LNHDA, CDR2 SQIVND (reference sequence). The CDR3 loop spans 14 amino acids. The DNA of the CDR3 is TGTGCCAGTACCCAGGGAGTACGGAATCAGCCCCAGCATTTT. Residues: CASTQGVRNQPQHF.

This sequence joins TRBV6-2 or TRBV6-3 and TRBJ1-5; D is perhaps TRBD1 (5 bases). The CDR3 has 17 amino acids. V was cut by 5 bases and J by 3 bases, with 20 bases left in between. Germline values: CDR1 MNHEY, CDR2 SVGEGT. The CDR3 DNA follows: TGTGCCAGCAGTCCACAAAACCGCAGGGAATCCAATCAGCCCCAGCATTTT. Its translation: CASSPQNRRESNQPQHF.

This sequence joins TRBV20-1 and TRBJ1-6, with a weak D call TRBD1 (5 bases). Germline V gene sequence: CDR1 DFQATT, CDR2 SNEGSKA (reference sequence). The V and J ends lost 4 bases and 0 bases respectively, with 13 bases between them. The CDR3 runs 16 residues. The CDR3 coding sequence is TGCAGTGCTAACGATGGGGGAAGCTCCTATAATTCACCCCTCCACTTT. Translation gives CSANDGGSSYNSPLHF.

Many counts were recorded for this clonotype. The rearrangement links TRBV6-5 to TRBJ1-3; possible D gene TRBD1, 6 bases. Trimming took off 0 bases at V and 4 bases at J, with 16 bases between the two ends. This CDR3 is built from 17 residues. The germline gives CDR1 MNHEY, CDR2 SVGAGI. Here the CDR3 DNA reads TGTGCCAGCAGTTACTCAGGGGCAGGGGTAGACGGAAACACCATATATTTT. It is translated as CASSYSGAGVDGNTIYF.

This clonotype was detected many times. This chain joins TRBV20-1 and TRBJ1-1, with D perhaps TRBD1 (5 bases). The germline V gene has CDR1 DFQATT and CDR2 SNEGSKA (reference sequence). The V end lost 5 bases, the J end lost 5 bases, and 9 bases lay between the germline ends. The CDR3 length is 11 residues. The CDR3 is CSAPRVTEAFF. CDR3 in DNA: TGCAGTGCTCCCAGGGTTACTGAAGCTTTCTTT.

Details on this clonotype: This may be a read error, as it is one base from a much larger clone. This chain links TRBV18 with TRBJ1-1; D is uncertain. The CDR3 is 16 amino acids. Trimming removed 0 bases at V and 1 base at J, with 12 bases between. CDR1 and CDR2 from the germline V gene are KGHSH and LQKENI. As DNA, the CDR3 is TGTGCCAGCTCACCACCGTCAGGCCTCACGAACACTGAAGCTTTCTTT. As protein: CASSPPSGLTNTEAFF.

There are many counts of this clonotype. The rearrangement uses TRBV18 and TRBJ1-4, with a possible D match to TRBD1 (6 bases). This CDR3 comprises 16 residues. The germline V gene has CDR1 KGHSH and CDR2 LQKENI. Trimming left V 0 bases short and J 8 bases short, with 16 bases between. The CDR3 bases are TGTGCCAGCTCACCACCGAGCGGGGGGGGCCACGAAAAACTGTTTTTT. Its translation is CASSPPSGGGHEKLFF.

This chain connects TRBV18 to TRBJ1-5; weak D call: TRBD1 (6 bases). The germline V and J ends were trimmed by 4 bases and 3 bases, with 10 bases remaining between them. The CDR3 runs 14 residues. Germline V gene lookup returns CDR1 KGHSH and CDR2 LQKENI. The CDR3 here is CASSLDRLNQPQHF. CDR3 bases: TGTGCCAGCTCACTGGACAGACTCAATCAGCCCCAGCATTTT.

Ten or more counts support this clonotype. This sequence joins TRBV20-1 and TRBJ1-2; 7 positions match TRBD1. The CDR3 is 12 residues long. In germline, CDR1 is DFQATT, CDR2 SNEGSKA (reference sequence). Trimming removed 4 bases from V and 6 bases from J; junction bases left unmatched: 5. CDR3 loop: CSAIQGKDGYTF. The CDR3 DNA follows: TGCAGTGCTATACAGGGGAAGGATGGCTACACCTTC.

This clonotype was seen at least ten times. V gene TRBV28 combines with J gene TRBJ2-1; possibly TRBD1 for D (6 bases). The end of the DNA fits TRBJ2-5 better, so the J call may be wrong. CDR1 MDHEN and CDR2 SYDVKM come from the germline V gene. There are 17 residues in the CDR3. The CDR3 loop reads CASSPTGTITTHETQYF. CDR3 DNA: TGTGCCAGCAGTCCGACAGGAACCATAACTACCCATGAGACCCAGTACTTC.

This clonotype was seen at least ten times. This chain links TRBV6-5 with TRBJ1-5; 8 bases agree with TRBD1. The CDR3 runs to 16 residues. The J segment lost 4 bases and the V segment lost 2 bases, leaving 7 bases of the junction unmatched. Germline CDR1 is MNHEY and CDR2 is SVGAGI. This CDR3 reads CASSYGLQGANQPQHF. In DNA form, the CDR3 reads TGTGCCAGCAGTTACGGACTTCAGGGGGCTAATCAGCCCCAGCATTTT.

This clonotype was seen ten or more times. The J gene is TRBJ2-1, the V gene TRBV7-9; 15 nucleotides align to TRBD2. After removal of 5 bases from V and 4 bases from J, the junction contained 12 bases not matched to a gene. The CDR3 consists of 19 residues. Per germline, CDR1 SEHNR and CDR2 FQNEAQ (reference sequence). The CDR3 loop reads CASSIGTSGGPDRYNEQFF. Written as DNA, the CDR3 is TGTGCCAGCAGCATAGGGACTAGCGGGGGGCCGGATAGGTACAATGAGCAGTTCTTC.

This clonotype was detected ten times or more. The chain employs TRBV7-2 and TRBJ2-3, with TRBD2 matching over 9 bases. The germline gives CDR1 SGHTA, CDR2 FQGNSA. The CDR3 length is 18 residues. V dropped 1 base and J dropped 4; count of bases not matched to a gene: 12. The CDR3 protein is CASSLGLGSGGLADTQYF. The CDR3 nucleotides read TGTGCCAGCAGCTTAGGGTTGGGAAGCGGGGGGCTGGCAGATACGCAGTATTTT. Drawing the rest from reference TRBV7-2 and TRBJ2-3, the complete variable domain is GAGVSQSPSNKVTEKGKDVELRCDPISGHTALYWYRQSLGQGLEFLIYFQGNSAPDKSGLPSDRFSAERTGGSVSTLTIQRTQQEDSAVYLCASSLGLGSGGLADTQYFGPGTRLTVL.

This clonotype was observed at least ten times. The chain uses TRBV5-1 and TRBJ1-3, with 8 bases that match TRBD1. V lost 4 bases, J lost 0 bases, and 6 bases stayed unmatched. CDR1 and CDR2 from the germline V gene are SGHRS and YFSETQ. The CDR3 is 16 amino acids. Here the CDR3 reads CASSRDRLLSGNTIYF. CDR3 in DNA: TGCGCCAGCAGCAGGGACAGGCTGCTCTCTGGAAACACCATATATTTT.

The V call is TRBV11-2, the J call TRBJ1-2, with TRBD1 matching over 10 bases. The ends lost 1 base at V and 2 bases at J; junction bases unmatched: 7. The CDR3 consists of 17 residues. Germline CDR1 reads SGHAT; CDR2 reads FQNNGV. CDR3 bases: TGTGCCAGCAGCTTAGTACTCGGGGGACAGGGGAACTATGGCTACACCTTC. Its protein is CASSLVLGGQGNYGYTF.